One sample yielded the 21 T cell receptor beta chains listed below, sequenced in a study of T-cell memory formation after mild COVID-19. TCRdb passed the 5' RACE reads through MiXCR, listing each CDR3 protein once. The sample records about 50,000 distinct CDR3 sequences, over 9% being singletons. Sequencing was carried out using PBMCs or a T cell subset sorted from them (not recorded which). Receptors were obtained from an adult woman who had mild COVID-19 (a few samples of this study predate the infection). Cell type and time point are not known.

This chain links TRBV5-5 with TRBJ1-2; 8 bases agree with TRBD1. Germline V gives CDR1 SGHKS, CDR2 YYEKEE (reference sequence). The ends lost 3 bases at V and 1 base at J; junction bases unmatched: 14. The length of the CDR3 is 18 residues. The CDR3 DNA reads TGTGCCAGCAGCTCATTTCTCCAGGGGGCCGCCATTAACTATGGCTACACCTTC. Translated, it gives CASSSFLQGAAINYGYTF. Using reference TRBV5-5 and TRBJ1-2 for the parts outside the CDR3, the full variable domain is DAGVTQSPTHLIKTRGQQVTLRCSPISGHKSVSWYQQVLGQGPQFIFQYYEKEERGRGNFPDRFSARQFPNYSSELNVNALLLGDSALYLCASSSFLQGAAINYGYTFGSGTRLTVV.

This clonotype has just a few counts. The chain links TRBV12-3 or TRBV12-4 to TRBJ1-2; 7 bases align to TRBD1. The length of the CDR3 is 13 residues. V was pared by 5 bases and J by 8 bases, with 8 bases of the junction left unmatched. Written as DNA, the CDR3 is TGTGCCAGCAGTCCTGACAGGGAGTGGGGCTACACCTTC. It codes for CASSPDREWGYTF.

This chain uses TRBV1 with TRBJ2-3; the table names TRBD2, a call not compared with the DNA. TRBV1 is a recognized pseudogene. CDR3 length: 16 residues. The CDR3 sequence: CTSSQDLKDSHHTQYF. In DNA, the CDR3 is TGCACCAGCAGCCAAGATCTTAAGGACTCCCACCATACGCAGTATTTT.

This clonotype was observed at least ten times. This rearrangement joins TRBV9 to TRBJ2-3; tentatively, D is TRBD2 (6 bases). Germline lookup yields CDR1 SGDLS and CDR2 YYNGEE. CDR3 length equals 13 residues. Trimming stripped 3 bases from V and 4 bases from J, with 9 bases between. The CDR3 is CASSGGVSDTQYF. Written as DNA, the CDR3 is TGTGCCAGCAGCGGCGGGGTTTCAGATACGCAGTATTTT.

This clonotype was seen more than once but under ten times. This rearrangement joins TRBV3-1 to TRBJ1-2, with D possibly TRBD1 on 6 matching bases. V was shortened by 4 bases and J by 2 bases, with 17 bases between the two germline ends. Germline V gene data show CDR1 as LGHDT and CDR2 as YNNKEL (reference sequence). This CDR3 region has 16 residues. The CDR3 loop reads CASSPPGAQRNYGYTF. The CDR3 bases are TGTGCCAGCAGCCCACCAGGGGCCCAGCGGAACTATGGCTACACCTTC.

This clonotype was counted only a few times. The rearrangement uses TRBV7-9 and TRBJ2-1; the match to TRBD1 covers 10 bases. The germline CDR1 and CDR2 sequences are SEHNR and FQNEAQ (reference sequence). J lost 4 bases, V lost 6 bases, and 6 bases had no gene match. The CDR3 loop spans 15 amino acids. CDR3 sequence reads: CASSRDRGMYNEQFF. The CDR3 DNA is TGTGCCAGCAGTCGGGACAGGGGTATGTACAATGAGCAGTTCTTC.

This clonotype was detected only a few times. The genes are TRBV7-2 and TRBJ2-3; D gene uncertain. The V gene lost 5 bases and the J gene lost 10 bases, with 7 bases spanning the gap. The CDR3 has 10 residues. Per germline, CDR1 SGHTA and CDR2 FQGNSA. The CDR3 loop is CASSGQAQYF. CDR3 in DNA: TGTGCCAGCAGCGGCCAAGCGCAGTATTTT.

This clonotype appeared a few times. This rearrangement joins TRBV29-1 to TRBJ1-1; TRBD1 is a possible D gene (6 bases). Germline CDR1 reads SQVTM; CDR2 reads ANQGSEA. The CDR3 is 12 amino acids. Deletions cut 7 bases from V and 1 base from J, with 10 bases between. The CDR3 DNA follows: TGCAGCGCGAGACAGGCGAACACTGAAGCTTTCTTT. It specifies CSARQANTEAFF.

This clonotype was seen many times. The chain joins TRBV10-3 to TRBJ1-1; D gene uncertain. Germline V gives CDR1 ENHRY, CDR2 SYGVKD. This CDR3 comprises 14 residues. Trimming removed 4 bases from V and 2 bases from J, with 11 bases in between. For the CDR3, the DNA is TGTGCCATCAGTGTCAGCGGTGTAAACACTGAAGCTTTCTTT. Amino acid sequence: CAISVSGVNTEAFF.

CDR3 residues: CASSVRRGTNTGELFF. The CDR3 coding sequence is TGTGCCAGCAGCGTGCGGCGGGGGACGAACACCGGGGAGCTGTTTTTT. The rearrangement joins TRBV9 to TRBJ2-2; TRBD2 agrees at 7 bases. CDR1 is SGDLS, CDR2 YYNGEE, per germline. V lost 2 bases, J lost 0 bases, and 4 bases stayed unmatched. The CDR3 is 16 residues long.

This clonotype came up a few times. The V call is TRBV24-1, the J call TRBJ2-1; no clear D gene. This CDR3 contains 13 residues. The germline V and J ends were trimmed by 2 bases and 5 bases, with 6 bases remaining between them. Germline-derived CDR1 and CDR2 are KGHDR and SFDVKD. The CDR3 coding sequence is TGTGCCACCAGTGATTCTGGGAACAATGAGCAGTTCTTC. Translated, it gives CATSDSGNNEQFF.

This clonotype was counted at least ten times. The chain recombines TRBV2 with TRBJ2-5, with TRBD1 matching over 7 bases. Trimming removed 8 bases from V and 4 bases from J; junction bases left unmatched: 7. This CDR3 comprises 13 residues. The V gene's germline CDR1 is SNHLY and CDR2 FYNNEI. For the CDR3, the DNA is TGTGCCAGCGCAAAGGGGGCGGGAGAGACCCAGTACTTC. Translated: CASAKGAGETQYF.

This clonotype was detected many times. The chain has TRBV12-3 or TRBV12-4 and TRBJ2-2; 11 positions agree with TRBD2. This CDR3 is built from 13 residues. V lost 6 bases and J lost 14; bases outside the gene matches: 8. CDR3 sequence reads: CASSPSGGSDLFF. CDR3 bases: TGTGCCAGCAGCCCTAGCGGGGGGTCTGATCTGTTTTTT.

There are a few counts of this clonotype. The rearrangement joins TRBV11-3 to TRBJ2-1; 7 nucleotides align to TRBD1. The CDR3 length is 14 residues. The V and J ends lost 5 bases and 7 bases, in that order; junction bases with no gene match: 8. Germline loops: CDR1 SGHNT, CDR2 YENEEA. The CDR3 spells CASSPPGQLNEQFF. CDR3 coding DNA: TGTGCCAGCAGCCCCCCGGGACAGTTAAATGAGCAGTTCTTC.

The CDR3, as DNA: TGTGCCAGCAGAGCCGGACAGGGGGGTTCCTACAATGAGCAGTTCTTC. This encodes CASRAGQGGSYNEQFF. J is TRBJ2-1 and V is TRBV7-9; 10 bases match TRBD1. There are 16 residues in the CDR3. Germline assignment: CDR1 SEHNR and CDR2 FQNEAQ (reference sequence). The ends lost 6 bases at V and 1 base at J; junction bases unmatched: 6.

This clonotype has just a few counts. The gene calls are TRBV5-1 and TRBJ1-1; D gene ambiguous. The CDR3 loop spans 13 amino acids. CDR1 and CDR2 from the germline V gene are SGHRS and YFSETQ. V was pared by 2 bases and J by 0 bases, with 5 bases between. In DNA form, the CDR3 reads TGCGCCAGCAGCTTCGTTGTGAACACTGAAGCTTTCTTT. It yields the protein CASSFVVNTEAFF.

The chain has TRBV29-1 and TRBJ2-3; D assignment may be TRBD1 or TRBD2 (5 bases each). The V gene's germline CDR1 is SQVTM and CDR2 ANQGSEA. The CDR3 covers 14 residues. The V end was cut by 3 bases, the J end by 4 bases, with 14 bases between. CDR3 amino acids: CSVDGMGDPDTQYF. CDR3 DNA sequence: TGCAGCGTTGATGGGATGGGGGACCCAGATACGCAGTATTTT.

The chain links TRBV12-3 or TRBV12-4 to TRBJ1-1; 9 nucleotides match TRBD1. With 6 bases clipped from V and 7 bases from J, the junction kept 9 bases outside the gene matches. The CDR3 extends over 14 amino acids. CDR3 loop: CASSWGQGRVEAFF. The DNA for the CDR3 is TGTGCCAGCAGCTGGGGACAGGGTAGGGTTGAAGCTTTCTTT.

This sequence joins TRBV20-1 and TRBJ1-5; D is undetermined. V was pared by 1 base and J by 5 bases, with 15 bases between. The germline gives CDR1 DFQATT, CDR2 SNEGSKA (reference sequence). The CDR3 sequence is 15 residues long. CDR3 sequence: CSARGGRVLDQPQHF. Written as DNA, the CDR3 is TGCAGTGCTAGAGGTGGGAGGGTTTTAGATCAGCCCCAGCATTTT.

This clonotype was counted at least ten times. The gene calls are TRBV11-2 and TRBJ2-3, with no clear D. The CDR3 runs 12 residues. In germline, CDR1 is SGHAT, CDR2 FQNNGV. V lost 5 bases, J lost 7 bases, and 10 bases lay in between. This chain's CDR3 is CASSLIENTQYF. The CDR3 DNA follows: TGTGCCAGCAGCCTAATAGAGAATACGCAGTATTTT.

The chain has TRBV2 and TRBJ2-7; possibly TRBD1 for D (6 bases). V was shortened by 4 bases and J by 2 bases, with 9 bases between the two germline ends. The CDR3 is made up of 13 amino acids. Germline lookup yields CDR1 SNHLY and CDR2 FYNNEI. The CDR3 DNA follows: TGTGCCAGCAGTGGACAGGCCACCTACGAGCAGTACTTC. Translated, it gives CASSGQATYEQYF.